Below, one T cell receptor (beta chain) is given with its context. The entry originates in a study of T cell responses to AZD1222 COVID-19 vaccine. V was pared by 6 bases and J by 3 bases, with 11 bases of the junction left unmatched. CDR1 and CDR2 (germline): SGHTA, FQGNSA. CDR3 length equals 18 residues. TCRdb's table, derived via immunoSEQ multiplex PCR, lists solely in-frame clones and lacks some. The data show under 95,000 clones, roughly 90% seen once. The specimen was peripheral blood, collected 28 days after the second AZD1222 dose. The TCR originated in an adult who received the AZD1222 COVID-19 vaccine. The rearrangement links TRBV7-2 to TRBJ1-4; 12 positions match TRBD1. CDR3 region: CASSKPGGQGAANEKLFF. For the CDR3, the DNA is TGTGCCAGCAGTAAGCCCGGGGGACAGGGGGCAGCTAATGAAAAACTGTTTTTT.